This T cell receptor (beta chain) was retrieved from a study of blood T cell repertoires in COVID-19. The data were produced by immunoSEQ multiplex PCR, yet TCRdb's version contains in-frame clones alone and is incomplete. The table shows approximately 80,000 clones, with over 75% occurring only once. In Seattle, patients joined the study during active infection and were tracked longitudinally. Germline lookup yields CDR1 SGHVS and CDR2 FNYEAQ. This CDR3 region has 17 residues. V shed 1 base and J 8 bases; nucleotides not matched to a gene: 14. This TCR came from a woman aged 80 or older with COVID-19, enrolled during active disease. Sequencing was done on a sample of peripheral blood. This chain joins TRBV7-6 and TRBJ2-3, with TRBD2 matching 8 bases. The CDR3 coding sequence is TGTGCCAGCAGCTTAGGGTGGGAAGCGGGGGATGTCGGTACGCAGTATTTT. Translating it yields CASSLGWEAGDVGTQYF.